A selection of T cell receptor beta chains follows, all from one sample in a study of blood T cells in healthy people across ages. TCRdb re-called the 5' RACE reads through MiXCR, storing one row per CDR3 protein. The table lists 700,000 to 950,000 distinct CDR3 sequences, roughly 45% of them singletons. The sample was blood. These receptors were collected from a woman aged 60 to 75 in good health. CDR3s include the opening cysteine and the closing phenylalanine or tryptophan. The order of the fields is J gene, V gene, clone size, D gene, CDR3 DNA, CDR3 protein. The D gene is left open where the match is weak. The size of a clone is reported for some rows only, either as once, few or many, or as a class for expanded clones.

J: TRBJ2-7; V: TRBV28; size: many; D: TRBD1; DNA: TGTGCCAGCAGCCGCACAGGGGCACCTTCCTACGAGCAGTACTTC; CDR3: CASSRTGAPSYEQYF
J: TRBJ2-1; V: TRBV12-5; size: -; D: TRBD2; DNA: TGTGCTAGTGGCAGAACCCTAGCGGGAAGCTCCTACAATGAGCAGTTCTTC; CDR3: CASGRTLAGSSYNEQFF
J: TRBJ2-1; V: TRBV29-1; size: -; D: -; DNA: TGCAGCGTTGAAGTCCCGCCCTTTGGGATCGGGCCCAATGAGCAGTTCTTC; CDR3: CSVEVPPFGIGPNEQFF
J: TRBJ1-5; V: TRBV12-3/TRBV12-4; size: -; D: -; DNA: TGTGCCAGCACCCCAGGTTGGCGCAATCAGCCCCAGCATTTT; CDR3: CASTPGWRNQPQHF
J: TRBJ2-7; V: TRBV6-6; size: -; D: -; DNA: TGTGCCAGCAGTTACTCTGGCAGATACCGTAGCTACAATGAGCAGTACTTC; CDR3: CASSYSGRYRSYNEQYF
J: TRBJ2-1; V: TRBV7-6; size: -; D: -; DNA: TGTGCCAGCAGCTTAGCAACGGGGTCAGCCTACAATGAGCAGTTCTTC; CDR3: CASSLATGSAYNEQFF
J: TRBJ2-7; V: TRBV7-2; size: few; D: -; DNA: TGTGCCAGCAGCTTAGCCCCAGCCTACGAGCAGTACTTC; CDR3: CASSLAPAYEQYF
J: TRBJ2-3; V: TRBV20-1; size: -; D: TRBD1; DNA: TGCAGTGCCATGACAGGGAAAAGGTTGGATACGCAGTATTTT; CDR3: CSAMTGKRLDTQYF
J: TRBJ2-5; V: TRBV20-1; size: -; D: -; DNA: TGCAGTGCCTCCCCACCAGGGACGCAAGAGACCCAGTACTTC; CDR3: CSASPPGTQETQYF
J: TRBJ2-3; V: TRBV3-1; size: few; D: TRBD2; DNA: TGTGCCAGCAGCCCAGGGACTAGCGGGGCTCGAGGAGATACGCAGTATTTT; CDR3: CASSPGTSGARGDTQYF
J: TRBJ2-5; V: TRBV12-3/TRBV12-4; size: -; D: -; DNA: TGTGCCAGCACAGTCGCGGGGCAAGAGACCCAGTACTTC; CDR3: CASTVAGQETQYF
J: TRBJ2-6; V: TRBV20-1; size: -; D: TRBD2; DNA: TGCAGTGCCCCCCCGGGAGGGGGGGCCAACGTCCTGACTTTC; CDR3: CSAPPGGGANVLTF